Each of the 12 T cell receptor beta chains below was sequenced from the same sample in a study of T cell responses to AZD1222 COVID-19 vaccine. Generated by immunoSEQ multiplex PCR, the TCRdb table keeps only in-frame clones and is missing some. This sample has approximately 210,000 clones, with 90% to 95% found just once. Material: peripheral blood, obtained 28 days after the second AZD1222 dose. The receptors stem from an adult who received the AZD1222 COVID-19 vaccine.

The CDR3, as DNA: TGTGCCACCAGTGACGGTGACAGCGGATATCAGCCCCAGCATTTT. Translated: CATSDGDSGYQPQHF. V usage is TRBV24-1 and J usage is TRBJ1-5; TRBD1 might be the D (5 bases). Germline assignment: CDR1 KGHDR and CDR2 SFDVKD. The CDR3 has 15 residues. The V and J ends lost 4 bases and 5 bases respectively, with 14 bases between them.

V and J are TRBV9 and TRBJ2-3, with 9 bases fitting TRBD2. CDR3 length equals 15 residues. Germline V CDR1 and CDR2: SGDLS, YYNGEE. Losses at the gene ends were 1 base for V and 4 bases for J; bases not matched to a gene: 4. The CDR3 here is CASSVFGLASDTQYF. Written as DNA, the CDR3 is TGTGCCAGCAGCGTATTTGGACTAGCGTCAGATACGCAGTATTTT.

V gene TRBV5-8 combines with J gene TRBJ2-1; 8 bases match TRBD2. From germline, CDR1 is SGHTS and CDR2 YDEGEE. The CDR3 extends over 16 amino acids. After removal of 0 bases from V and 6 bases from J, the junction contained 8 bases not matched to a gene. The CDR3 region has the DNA TGTGCCAGCAGCTTGGACCGGGGGACTAGGGGCAATGAGCAGTTCTTC. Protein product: CASSLDRGTRGNEQFF.

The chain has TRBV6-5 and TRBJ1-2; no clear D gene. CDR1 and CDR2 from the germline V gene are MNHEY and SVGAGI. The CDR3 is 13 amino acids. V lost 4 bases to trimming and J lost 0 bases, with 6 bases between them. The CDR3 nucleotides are TGTGCCAGCAGTTTGGACCCTAACTATGGCTACACCTTC. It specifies CASSLDPNYGYTF.

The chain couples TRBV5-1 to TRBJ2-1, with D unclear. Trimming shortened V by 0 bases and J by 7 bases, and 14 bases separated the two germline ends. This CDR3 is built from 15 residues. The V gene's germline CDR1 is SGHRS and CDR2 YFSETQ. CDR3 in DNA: TGCGCCAGCAGCTTGGGTTGGCTCCCGGCGAATGAGCAGTTCTTC. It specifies CASSLGWLPANEQFF.

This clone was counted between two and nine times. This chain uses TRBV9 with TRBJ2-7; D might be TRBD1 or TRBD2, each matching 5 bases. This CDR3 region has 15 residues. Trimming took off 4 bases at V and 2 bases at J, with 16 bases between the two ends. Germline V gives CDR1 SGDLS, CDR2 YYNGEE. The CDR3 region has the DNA TGTGCCAGCAGCCCAACCGGGACGGCGACCTACGAGCAGTACTTC. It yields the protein CASSPTGTATYEQYF.

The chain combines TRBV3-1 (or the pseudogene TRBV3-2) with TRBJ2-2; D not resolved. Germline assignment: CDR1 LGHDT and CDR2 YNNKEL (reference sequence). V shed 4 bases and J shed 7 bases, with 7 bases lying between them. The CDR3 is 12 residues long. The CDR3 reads CASSPVFGELFF. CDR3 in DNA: TGTGCCAGCAGCCCAGTGTTCGGGGAGCTGTTTTTT.

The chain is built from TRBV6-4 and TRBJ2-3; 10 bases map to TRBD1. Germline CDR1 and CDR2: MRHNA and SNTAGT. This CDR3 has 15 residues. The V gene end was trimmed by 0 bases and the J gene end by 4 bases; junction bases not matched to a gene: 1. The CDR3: CASSDSGQGSDTQYF. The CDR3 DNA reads TGTGCCAGCAGTGACTCGGGACAGGGGTCAGATACGCAGTATTTT.

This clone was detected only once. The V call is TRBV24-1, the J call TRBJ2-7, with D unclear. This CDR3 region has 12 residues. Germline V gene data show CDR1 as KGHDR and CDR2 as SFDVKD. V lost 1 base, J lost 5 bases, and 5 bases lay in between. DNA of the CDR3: TGTGCCACCAGTGATTTTCGGAACGAGCAGTACTTC. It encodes CATSDFRNEQYF.

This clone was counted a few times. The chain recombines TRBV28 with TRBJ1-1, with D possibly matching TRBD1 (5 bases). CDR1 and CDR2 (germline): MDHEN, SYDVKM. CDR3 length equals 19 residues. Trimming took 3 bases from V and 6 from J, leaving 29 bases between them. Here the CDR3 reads CASSFPLPFLRGARAEAFF. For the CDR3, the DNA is TGTGCCAGCAGTTTTCCTTTGCCCTTCTTACGAGGGGCGCGGGCTGAAGCTTTCTTT.

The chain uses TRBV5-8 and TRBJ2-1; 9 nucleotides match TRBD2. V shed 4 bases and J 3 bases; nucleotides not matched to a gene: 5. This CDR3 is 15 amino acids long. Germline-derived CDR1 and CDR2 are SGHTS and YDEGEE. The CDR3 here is CASSPGTSFYNEQFF. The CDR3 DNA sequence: TGTGCCAGCAGCCCCGGGACTAGCTTCTACAATGAGCAGTTCTTC.

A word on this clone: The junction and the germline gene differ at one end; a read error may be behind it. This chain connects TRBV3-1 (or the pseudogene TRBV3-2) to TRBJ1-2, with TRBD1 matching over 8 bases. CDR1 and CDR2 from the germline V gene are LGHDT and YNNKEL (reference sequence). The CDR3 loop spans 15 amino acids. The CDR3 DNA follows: TGTGCCGGCAGCGGCCGGGACAGGACTTACTATGGCTACACCTTC. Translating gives CAGSGRDRTYYGYTF.